The 26 T cell receptor beta chains in this list originate from one sample, sequenced in a study of cytomegalovirus exposure and HLA in healthy donors. The PCR had 60 Vbeta and 13 Jbeta primers. TCRdb's copy holds only in-frame clones and misses some; the assay was immunoSEQ multiplex PCR. The data hold 200,000 to 250,000 clones, with about 70% observed a single time. Sequenced: PBMCs. Receptor source: a man aged 40-49 years in good health and CMV-seropositive.

The chain links TRBV28 to TRBJ2-2, with D possibly being TRBD1 (5 bases). Germline loops: CDR1 MDHEN, CDR2 SYDVKM. V was trimmed by 3 bases and J by 1 base, leaving 6 bases between them. This CDR3 is built from 14 residues. CDR3 region: CASSFTGNTGELFF. The CDR3 region has the DNA TGTGCCAGCAGTTTTACAGGGAACACCGGGGAGCTGTTTTTT.

This chain connects TRBV5-1 to TRBJ1-1; a weak D match, TRBD1 (5 bases). V dropped 2 bases and J dropped 0 bases, with 11 bases sitting between them. Germline values: CDR1 SGHRS, CDR2 YFSETQ. The CDR3 extends over 15 amino acids. The CDR3 is CASSFTRQMNTEAFF. DNA for the CDR3: TGCGCCAGCAGCTTTACCCGACAGATGAACACTGAAGCTTTCTTT.

The chain couples TRBV7-2 to TRBJ2-7, with TRBD1 matching over 8 bases. The germline V gene has CDR1 SGHTA and CDR2 FQGNSA. The V and J ends lost 3 bases and 6 bases, in that order; junction bases with no gene match: 13. The CDR3 contains 16 residues. This CDR3 is CASSFGQGRERGEQYF. The DNA for the CDR3 is TGTGCCAGCAGCTTCGGACAGGGCCGCGAACGGGGCGAGCAGTACTTC.

This clone was recorded once. The gene calls are TRBV11-2 and TRBJ2-2, with 9 bases that match TRBD1. J gave up 4 bases and V 5 bases, and 14 bases lay outside the gene matches. The CDR3 sequence is 18 residues long. CDR1 SGHAT and CDR2 FQNNGV come from the germline V gene. The CDR3 sequence: CASSPRTGQGLGTGELFF. The CDR3, as DNA: TGTGCCAGCAGCCCTCGAACAGGACAGGGGCTCGGCACCGGGGAGCTGTTTTTT.

This clone was detected a few times. This sequence joins TRBV28 and TRBJ1-5; possibly TRBD1 for D (6 bases). Trimming took 2 bases from V and 5 from J, leaving 13 bases between them. Germline loops: CDR1 MDHEN, CDR2 SYDVKM. This CDR3 region has 15 residues. The DNA of the CDR3 is TGTGCCAGCAGTTTACTTGGGGCAGGGGATCAGCCCCAGCATTTT. Translating gives CASSLLGAGDQPQHF.

V is TRBV6-5 and J is TRBJ2-1; maybe TRBD2 (5 bases). The CDR3 is made up of 16 amino acids. The germline V gene encodes CDR1 MNHEY and CDR2 SVGAGI. V lost 0 bases to trimming and J lost 6 bases, with 15 bases between them. CDR3 sequence (DNA): TGTGCCAGCAGTTACTCGTCCACCGGCGGGCTCAATGAGCAGTTCTTC. The encoded protein is CASSYSSTGGLNEQFF.

The rearrangement uses TRBV5-1 and TRBJ1-1; D gene unclear. V was cut by 0 bases and J by 8 bases, with 8 bases left in between. Looked up from germline, CDR1 is SGHRS and CDR2 is YFSETQ. The CDR3 runs to 12 residues. The CDR3 protein is CASSLGAGEAFF. The CDR3 nucleotides read TGCGCCAGCAGCTTGGGTGCCGGGGAAGCTTTCTTT.

This clone came up a few times. The V call is TRBV4-1, the J call TRBJ1-4; 9 positions match TRBD1. This CDR3 is built from 16 residues. Germline V gene sequence: CDR1 MGHRA, CDR2 YSYEKL. V lost 0 bases and J lost 6; bases outside the gene matches: 5. The CDR3 sequence: CASSQERDRAYEKLFF. The CDR3 DNA sequence: TGCGCCAGCAGCCAAGAGAGGGACAGGGCGTATGAAAAACTGTTTTTT.

V is TRBV6-1 and J is TRBJ1-4; no firm D call. The CDR3 totals 14 residues. V was cut by 2 bases and J by 5 bases, with 9 bases left in between. Per germline, CDR1 MNHNS and CDR2 SASEGT. The CDR3 region is CASSEFGENEKLFF. CDR3 in DNA: TGTGCCAGCAGTGAATTCGGAGAGAATGAAAAACTGTTTTTT.

This chain connects TRBV7-7 to TRBJ2-5, with 8 bases matching TRBD1. Germline lookup yields CDR1 SSHAT and CDR2 FNYEAQ (reference sequence). This CDR3 has 13 amino acids. J was trimmed by 5 bases and V by 5 bases; bases with no gene match: 4. The CDR3 DNA sequence: TGTGCCAGCAGCGCAGACAGGGGCGAGACCCAGTACTTC. This translates into CASSADRGETQYF.

The V and J genes are TRBV5-6 and TRBJ2-5, with 11 bases matching TRBD2. CDR1 is SGHDT, CDR2 YYEEEE, per germline. V dropped 1 base and J dropped 5; count of bases not matched to a gene: 7. The CDR3 consists of 16 residues. CDR3 DNA sequence: TGTGCCAGCAGCTTGCCAGTAGCGGGGGGGTTGGAGACCCAGTACTTC. Protein: CASSLPVAGGLETQYF.

This clone was seen a few times. This sequence joins TRBV4-2 and TRBJ1-3, with 8 bases matching TRBD1. The CDR3 contains 18 residues. Trimming took 0 bases from V and 0 from J; bases not matched to a gene: 7. Germline CDR1 and CDR2: LGHNA and YNFKEQ. The CDR3 spells CASSQDGGQAHSGNTIYF. CDR3 DNA: TGTGCCAGCAGCCAAGATGGGGGACAGGCCCACTCTGGAAACACCATATATTTT.

This clone turned up a few times. The chain is built from TRBV6-4 and TRBJ1-5, with 7 bases that match TRBD1. In germline, CDR1 is MRHNA, CDR2 SNTAGT. The CDR3 runs to 15 residues. V lost 3 bases, J lost 2 bases, and 4 bases stayed unmatched. The CDR3 here is CASSEDRAGNQPQHF. CDR3 DNA sequence: TGTGCCAGCAGTGAAGACAGGGCTGGCAATCAGCCCCAGCATTTT.

As for this clone: The junction does not match germline at one end; this may be a read error. The identical CDR3 is also encoded by other nucleotide sequences in the sample. This chain joins TRBV9 and TRBJ1-1; possibly TRBD1 for D (5 bases). There are 14 residues in the CDR3. CDR1 and CDR2 (germline): SGDLS, YYNGEE. CDR3 loop: CASSVGGRVTEAFF. In nucleotides, the CDR3 is TGTGCCAGCAGCGTAGGGGGCCGAGTCACTGAAGCTTTCTTC. The full variable domain, in which reference TRBV9 and TRBJ1-1 provide the parts outside the CDR3, is DSGVTQTPKHLITATGQRVTLRCSPRSGDLSVYWYQQSLDQGLQFLIQYYNGEERAKGNILERFSAQQFPDLHSELNLSSLELGDSALYFCASSVGGRVTEAFFGQGTRLTVV.

This clone has just a few counts. V gene TRBV2 combines with J gene TRBJ2-7, with 9 bases lining up with TRBD2. Unmatched junction bases numbered 11, after V lost 6 bases and J lost 5 bases. Germline V lookup: CDR1 SNHLY, CDR2 FYNNEI. The CDR3 has 15 residues. This CDR3 is CASRPDLAGRDEQYF. Written as DNA, the CDR3 is TGTGCCAGCAGGCCCGACCTAGCGGGGCGCGACGAGCAGTACTTC.

CDR3: CASSLAPGQGRDEQFF. The CDR3 DNA is TGTGCCAGCAGCTTAGCCCCGGGACAGGGGCGCGATGAGCAGTTCTTC. V and J are TRBV7-2 and TRBJ2-1; 10 nucleotides match TRBD1. V dropped 0 bases and J dropped 8; count of bases not matched to a gene: 7. Germline V gene data show CDR1 as SGHTA and CDR2 as FQGNSA. This CDR3 spans 16 amino acids.

This chain uses TRBV11-3 with TRBJ2-1; 8 bases are shared with TRBD2. This CDR3 has 15 amino acids. The junction had 13 bases not matched to a gene; V was cut back by 8 bases and J by 7 bases. CDR1 SGHNT and CDR2 YENEEA come from the germline V gene. The DNA for the CDR3 is TGTGCCAGCTCTCCTCGGGGGGGCCTGGGGAATGAGCAGTTCTTC. This sequence encodes CASSPRGGLGNEQFF.

The chain combines TRBV28 with TRBJ1-1, with no clear D. The CDR3 is 13 residues long. Germline lookup yields CDR1 MDHEN and CDR2 SYDVKM. V was trimmed by 3 bases and J by 4 bases, leaving 9 bases between them. In DNA, the CDR3 is TGTGCCAGCAGTTTTATCCGGGGCACTGAAGCTTTCTTT. Translation gives CASSFIRGTEAFF.

The rearrangement joins TRBV11-3 to TRBJ2-5, with 10 bases lining up with TRBD2. The CDR3 spans 16 residues. V was clipped by 5 bases and J by 4 bases; unmatched bases: 10. The germline CDR1 and CDR2 sequences are SGHNT and YENEEA. The CDR3: CASSQRTSGKGETQYF. CDR3 nucleotides: TGTGCCAGCAGCCAACGGACTAGCGGAAAGGGAGAGACCCAGTACTTC.

The chain employs TRBV5-1 and TRBJ1-2, with D possibly TRBD1 on 6 matching bases. Trimming cost V 4 bases and J 0 bases, with 13 bases left between them. There are 15 residues in the CDR3. The germline V gene encodes CDR1 SGHRS and CDR2 YFSETQ. This chain's CDR3 is CASSLGQTPNYGYTF. In nucleotides, the CDR3 is TGCGCCAGCAGCCTCGGACAGACACCTAACTATGGCTACACCTTC.

The chain recombines TRBV9 with TRBJ1-1; no clear D gene. V was cut by 1 base and J by 1 base, with 5 bases left in between. The CDR3 covers 13 residues. CDR1 and CDR2 from the germline V gene are SGDLS and YYNGEE. CDR3: CASSVYPNTEAFF. The DNA of the CDR3 is TGTGCCAGCAGCGTATATCCGAACACTGAAGCTTTCTTT.

This clone has just one count. The rearrangement links TRBV5-7 to TRBJ1-1, with TRBD1 matching over 12 bases. TRBV5-7 is filed as an ORF, its function uncertain. Trimming removed 0 bases from V and 4 bases from J; junction bases left unmatched: 4. This CDR3 is 16 amino acids long. The CDR3 bases are TGTGCCAGCAGCTTGGGGGACAGGGGGCCGATCACTGAAGCTTTCTTT. Translating it yields CASSLGDRGPITEAFF.

The V call is TRBV9, the J call TRBJ2-3; TRBD2 matches at 9 bases. Unmatched junction bases numbered 7, after V lost 4 bases and J lost 4 bases. This CDR3 is built from 15 residues. Germline CDR1 is SGDLS and CDR2 is YYNGEE. The CDR3 nucleotides are TGTGCCAGCAGCCGTAGCGGGGGTCATGCAGATACGCAGTATTTT. Protein product: CASSRSGGHADTQYF. The entire variable domain, with the rest obtained from reference TRBV9 and TRBJ2-3, is as follows: DSGVTQTPKHLITATGQRVTLRCSPRSGDLSVYWYQQSLDQGLQFLIQYYNGEERAKGNILERFSAQQFPDLHSELNLSSLELGDSALYFCASSRSGGHADTQYFGPGTRLTVL.

The chain has TRBV19 and TRBJ1-1; D uncertain. CDR3 length: 13 amino acids. Trimming shortened V by 3 bases and J by 3 bases, and 8 bases separated the two germline ends. CDR1 is LNHDA and CDR2 is SQIVND in the germline V gene (reference sequence). The CDR3 DNA is TGTGCCAGTAGTATGTTCAGGTACACTGAAGCTTTCTTT. It encodes CASSMFRYTEAFF.

This clone came up a few times. The chain couples TRBV6-1 to TRBJ2-1; the match to TRBD2 covers 7 bases. Germline-derived CDR1 and CDR2 are MNHNS and SASEGT. V was clipped by 0 bases and J by 10 bases; unmatched bases: 6. CDR3 length: 14 amino acids. In DNA form, the CDR3 reads TGTGCCAGCAGTGAAGCGTGGGAGGGCGGGGAGCAGTTCTTC. Translated: CASSEAWEGGEQFF.

V gene TRBV16 combines with J gene TRBJ1-2, with unresolved D. The V end lost 4 bases, the J end lost 0 bases, and 9 bases lay between the germline ends. This CDR3 region has 14 residues. CDR1 KGHSY and CDR2 FQNENV come from the germline V gene. CDR3 region: CASSPSRANYGYTF. CDR3 nucleotides: TGTGCCAGCAGCCCCTCTCGGGCTAACTATGGCTACACCTTC.